The present entry profiles one T cell receptor beta chain with its context. A J-beta primer mix and a sample-barcoded 5' primer were used in a second PCR of about 6 to 12 cycles. TCRdb fed the 5' RACE reads into MiXCR, producing one record per CDR3 protein. The sample lists about 630,000 distinct CDR3 sequences, roughly 21% occurring once. The entry originates in a study of blood T cells in healthy people across ages. This receptor was identified in an older man in good health. The sample consisted of blood.

CDR3 region: CATRHSRGGSIYNSPLHF. In nucleotides, the CDR3 is TGTGCGACAAGGCATTCCAGGGGGGGATCTATCTATAATTCACCCCTCCACTTT. The chain employs TRBV27 and TRBJ1-6, with 7 bases fitting TRBD1. The CDR3 runs 18 residues. Germline assignment: CDR1 MNHEY and CDR2 SMNVEV (reference sequence).